The sequence of this T cell receptor (beta chain) was determined in a study of T cell responses to AZD1222 COVID-19 vaccine. Study observations and caveats: AZD1222 recipients seropositive at baseline numbered only six or seven.

Notes on this clone: Antigen: not known.

Trimming removed 5 bases at V and 2 bases at J, with 23 bases between. The CDR3 length is 18 residues. Germline values: CDR1 SGHTA, CDR2 FQGNSA. Libraries were prepared by immunoSEQ multiplex PCR; TCRdb keeps only in-frame clonotypes and omits some of them. The data hold roughly 100,000 clones, with roughly 87% observed a single time. The sample was peripheral blood, taken 28 days after the second AZD1222 dose. The TCR comes from an adult who received the AZD1222 COVID-19 vaccine. The V call is TRBV7-2, the J call TRBJ2-3; D is perhaps TRBD2 (7 bases). This CDR3 reads CASSRNPPGGGFTDTQYF. The DNA of the CDR3 is TGTGCCAGCAGCCGCAATCCCCCGGGCGGGGGCTTCACAGATACGCAGTATTTT. The full variable domain, its missing parts supplied by reference TRBV7-2 and TRBJ2-3, is GAGVSQSPSNKVTEKGKDVELRCDPISGHTALYWYRQSLGQGLEFLIYFQGNSAPDKSGLPSDRFSAERTGGSVSTLTIQRTQQEDSAVYLCASSRNPPGGGFTDTQYFGPGTRLTVL.